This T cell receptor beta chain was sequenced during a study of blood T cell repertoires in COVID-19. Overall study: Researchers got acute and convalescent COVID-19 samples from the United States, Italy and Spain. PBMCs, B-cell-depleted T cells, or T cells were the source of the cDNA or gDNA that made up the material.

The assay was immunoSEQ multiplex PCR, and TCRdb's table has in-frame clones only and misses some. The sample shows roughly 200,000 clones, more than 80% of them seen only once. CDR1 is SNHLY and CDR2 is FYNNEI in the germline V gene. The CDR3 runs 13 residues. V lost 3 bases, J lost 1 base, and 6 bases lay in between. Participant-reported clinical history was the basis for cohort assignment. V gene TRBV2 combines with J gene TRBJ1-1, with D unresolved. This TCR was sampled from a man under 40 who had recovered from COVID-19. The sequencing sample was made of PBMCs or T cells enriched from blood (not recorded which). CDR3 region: CASSDKPNTEAFF. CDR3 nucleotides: TGTGCCAGCAGTGATAAGCCGAACACTGAAGCTTTCTTT.